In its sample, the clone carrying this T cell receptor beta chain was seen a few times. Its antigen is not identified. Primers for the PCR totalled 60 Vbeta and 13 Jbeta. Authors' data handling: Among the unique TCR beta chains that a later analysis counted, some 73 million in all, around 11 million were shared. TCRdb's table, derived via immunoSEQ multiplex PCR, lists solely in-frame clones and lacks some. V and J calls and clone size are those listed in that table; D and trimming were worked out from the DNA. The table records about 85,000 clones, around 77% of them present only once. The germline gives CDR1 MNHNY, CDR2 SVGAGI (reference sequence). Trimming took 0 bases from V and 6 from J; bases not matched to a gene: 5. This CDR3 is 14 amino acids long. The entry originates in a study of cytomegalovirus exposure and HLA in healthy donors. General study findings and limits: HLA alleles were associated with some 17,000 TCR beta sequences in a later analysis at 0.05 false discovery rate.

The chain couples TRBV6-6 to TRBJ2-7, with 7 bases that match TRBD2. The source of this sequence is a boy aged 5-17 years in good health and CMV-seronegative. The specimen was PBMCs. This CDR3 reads CASSYSSAGVEQYF. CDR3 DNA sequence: TGTGCCAGCAGTTACTCGAGCGCGGGAGTCGAGCAGTACTTC.